The source of this T cell receptor beta chain is a study of CDR3 diversity in severe acne. TCRdb analysed the PCR reads with MiXCR anew, one entry per CDR3 protein. The table shows some 90,000 distinct CDR3 sequences, with under 55% occurring only once. Trimming removed 6 bases at V and 4 bases at J, with 13 bases between. Per the germline V gene, CDR1 is WSHSY and CDR2 is SAAADI. The CDR3 consists of 14 residues. The chain joins TRBV10-2 to TRBJ1-3, with D possibly being TRBD1 (6 bases). What was sequenced was blood. This clonotype was obtained from a male donor with severe acne vulgaris. The CDR3 is CASSVQGGGNTIYF. For the CDR3, the DNA is TGCGCCAGCAGCGTACAGGGTGGCGGAAACACCATATATTTT.